Following are 7 T cell receptor beta chains from one sample sequenced in a study of T-cell reconstitution after alpha-beta-depleted transplantation in children. For TCRbeta, the library was prepared with unique molecular identifiers. In TCRdb, the PCR reads were re-called with MiXCR into one record per CDR3 protein. Here the sample spans 500,000 or so distinct CDR3 sequences, 32% being singletons. Sequencing was performed on PBMCs from the stem cell graft donor, taken from the stem cell graft. The receptors come from a human donor who donated a stem cell graft to a child with aplastic anemia.

This clonotype was observed a few times. The V and J genes are TRBV19 and TRBJ1-5, with 8 bases that match TRBD1. This CDR3 spans 16 amino acids. Germline V CDR1 and CDR2: LNHDA, SQIVND (reference sequence). With V trimmed by 5 bases and J by 5 bases, 11 bases remained unmatched. Here the CDR3 DNA reads TGTGCCAGTAGTTCAGGGGGCGGCGGCTGGGATCAGCCCCAGCATTTT. This encodes CASSSGGGGWDQPQHF.

The chain combines TRBV27 with TRBJ1-5; 7 positions agree with TRBD1. Germline CDR1 and CDR2: MNHEY and SMNVEV (reference sequence). This CDR3 comprises 15 residues. Trimming cost V 6 bases and J 0 bases; bases outside gene matches: 5. This CDR3 is CASSRGGYSNQPQHF. In DNA form, the CDR3 reads TGTGCCAGCAGCAGGGGGGGTTATAGCAATCAGCCCCAGCATTTT.

This clonotype has only a few counts. V and J are TRBV20-1 and TRBJ1-2, with 9 bases identical to TRBD1. Germline-derived CDR1 and CDR2 are DFQATT and SNEGSKA (reference sequence). The V and J ends lost 1 base and 4 bases, in that order; junction bases with no gene match: 7. The CDR3 covers 15 residues. In DNA, the CDR3 is TGCAGTGCTAGAGCCAAACAGGGGGCGGCCTATGGCTACACCTTC. This translates into CSARAKQGAAYGYTF.

CDR3 DNA sequence: TGTGCCAGTAGAGGTACAGGGGTCAACACTGAAGCTTTCTTT. Translating gives CASRGTGVNTEAFF. The gene calls are TRBV19 and TRBJ1-1; 7 nucleotides align to TRBD1. V lost 6 bases to trimming and J lost 2 bases; unmatched junction nucleotides: 6. This CDR3 region has 14 residues. CDR1 and CDR2 (germline): LNHDA, SQIVND (reference sequence).

The chain has TRBV20-1 and TRBJ2-4, with no clear D. The CDR3 sequence is 14 residues long. Germline CDR1 is DFQATT and CDR2 is SNEGSKA (reference sequence). V lost 4 bases to trimming and J lost 3 bases, with 13 bases between them. CDR3 region: CSAKGPRGKNIQYF. CDR3 nucleotides: TGCAGTGCTAAGGGCCCCCGCGGCAAAAACATTCAGTACTTC.

V gene TRBV12-3 or TRBV12-4 combines with J gene TRBJ2-7, with unresolved D. Trimming took off 1 base at V and 6 bases at J, with 7 bases between the two ends. CDR3 length: 12 amino acids. The CDR3 DNA reads TGTGCCAGCAGTTTAGGGGGAAGCGAGCAGTACGTC. It encodes CASSLGGSEQYV.

V usage is TRBV6-2 or TRBV6-3 and J usage is TRBJ2-7; TRBD1 agrees at 10 bases. The CDR3 length is 15 residues. Germline V gene lookup returns CDR1 MNHEY and CDR2 SVGEGT. J lost 0 bases, V lost 11 bases, and 10 bases had no gene match. The CDR3 DNA reads TGTGCCGCGTCCGGGGACAGGGGCCTCTCCTACGAGCAGTACTTC. Encoded protein: CAASGDRGLSYEQYF.